The subject of this entry is one T cell receptor (beta chain). The antigen remains unidentified. The CDR3 loop spans 15 amino acids. Germline CDR1 LNHNV, CDR2 YYDKDF (reference sequence). TCRdb re-called the 5' RACE reads and shows each CDR3 protein once, DNA omitted. Recorded here are 200,000 to 300,000 distinct CDR3 sequences; the top ten clones represent around 0.42%. The data were taken from a study of T cells expressing NK-cell markers. Study in general: Sorted CD3+CD56-NKG2C+, CD3+CD56+NKG2C+ and CD3+CD56+NKG2C- T cells supplied the TCR beta repertoires.

Study-wide points: Clones of NKG2C+ T cells that had expanded were of unclear HCMV specificity. Six or seven donors carried dominant NKG2C+ clonotypes that made up about 1.0-7.0% of their CD8+ T cells.

The chain uses TRBV15 and TRBJ2-3; the D call from TCRdb, TRBD2, cannot be confirmed without DNA. This TCR came from a man aged 18 to 30 in good health. The sequencing sample was made of blood T cells: a sorted CD56 or NKG2C T cell subset, CD4+ or CD8+ T cells, or bulk PBMC T cells (not recorded which). This CDR3 reads CATSRDQEAGDTQYF.